The 11 T cell receptor beta chains in this list originate from one sample, sequenced in a study of blood T cell repertoires in COVID-19. Generated by immunoSEQ multiplex PCR, the TCRdb table keeps only in-frame clones and is missing some. The table lists around 100,000 clones, under 95% of them singletons. Sequences were obtained from peripheral blood. The receptors shown here come from a human donor with active COVID-19. The donor label of this sample is uncertain.

V gene TRBV19 combines with J gene TRBJ2-3; the match to TRBD1 covers 9 bases. Germline-derived CDR1 and CDR2 are LNHDA and SQIVND (reference sequence). The CDR3 is made up of 14 amino acids. With 7 bases clipped from V and 3 bases from J, the junction kept 5 bases outside the gene matches. The CDR3 loop reads CASTRDRVTDTQYF. In DNA, the CDR3 is TGTGCCAGTACAAGGGACAGGGTAACAGATACGCAGTATTTT.

This sequence joins TRBV5-4 and TRBJ2-1; D is perhaps TRBD1 (6 bases). Trimming took off 4 bases at V and 0 bases at J, with 14 bases between the two ends. Germline CDR1 reads SGHNT; CDR2 reads YYREEE (reference sequence). This CDR3 comprises 16 residues. CDR3 sequence (DNA): TGTGCCAGCAGCCGGAGTCAGGGGAGCTCCTACAATGAGCAGTTCTTC. This codes for CASSRSQGSSYNEQFF.

The gene calls are TRBV28 and TRBJ1-6; maybe TRBD1 (5 bases). CDR1 is MDHEN, CDR2 SYDVKM, per germline. Trimming cost V 2 bases and J 2 bases, with 10 bases left between them. CDR3 length: 16 amino acids. The CDR3 region is CASSLGGDPYNSPLHF. DNA of the CDR3: TGTGCCAGCAGTTTAGGGGGGGATCCCTATAATTCACCCCTCCACTTT. Combining the CDR3 with reference TRBV28 and TRBJ1-6 gives the whole variable domain DVKVTQSSRYLVKRTGEKVFLECVQDMDHENMFWYRQDPGLGLRLIYFSYDVKMKEKGDIPEGYSVSREKKERFSLILESASTNQTSMYLCASSLGGDPYNSPLHFGNGTRLTVT.

The chain recombines TRBV6-2 or TRBV6-3 with TRBJ1-5; TRBD1 matches at 7 bases. The CDR3 is 15 amino acids. The J segment lost 4 bases and the V segment lost 4 bases, leaving 7 bases of the junction unmatched. Germline V gene lookup returns CDR1 MNHEY and CDR2 SVGEGT. This CDR3 is CASSWERQGNQPQHF. CDR3 sequence (DNA): TGTGCCAGCAGTTGGGAAAGACAGGGAAATCAGCCCCAGCATTTT.

The rearrangement links TRBV5-1 to TRBJ1-4; D might be TRBD1 (5 bases). V was shortened by 4 bases and J by 7 bases, with 14 bases between the two germline ends. Germline V gene data show CDR1 as SGHRS and CDR2 as YFSETQ. The CDR3 spans 14 residues. CDR3 amino acids: CASSGSGMSEKLFF. In nucleotides, the CDR3 is TGCGCCAGCAGCGGATCAGGGATGAGTGAAAAACTGTTTTTT.

Notes on this clone: Other DNA sequences within the sample encode an identical CDR3. This rearrangement joins TRBV5-5 to TRBJ2-7, with a possible D match to TRBD1 (5 bases). CDR3 length: 14 amino acids. Trimming pared 0 bases from V and 2 bases from J, leaving 9 bases between. The germline CDR1 and CDR2 sequences are SGHKS and YYEKEE (reference sequence). In DNA, the CDR3 is TGTGCCAGCAGCTTGGGGCAGGGCCCCTACGAGCAGTACTTC. It yields the protein CASSLGQGPYEQYF.

This sequence joins TRBV4-2 and TRBJ2-5, with 12 bases matching TRBD2. The CDR3 sequence is 20 residues long. Unmatched junction bases numbered 20, after V lost 4 bases and J lost 5 bases. Germline CDR1 is LGHNA and CDR2 is YNFKEQ. This CDR3 is CASSLHSGLAGGPWWETQYF. Here the CDR3 DNA reads TGTGCCAGCAGCCTCCATTCGGGGCTAGCGGGGGGGCCGTGGTGGGAGACCCAGTACTTC.

The chain joins TRBV28 to TRBJ2-1, with a weak D call TRBD1 (5 bases). Germline CDR1 and CDR2: MDHEN and SYDVKM. This CDR3 is built from 12 residues. V was cut by 7 bases and J by 4 bases, with 8 bases left in between. The DNA for the CDR3 is TGTGCCAGCACAGGGATGTACAATGAGCAGTTCTTC. As protein: CASTGMYNEQFF.

The chain combines TRBV10-3 with TRBJ1-1; TRBD1 is a possible D gene (6 bases). Germline V gives CDR1 ENHRY, CDR2 SYGVKD. This CDR3 has 17 residues. V gave up 2 bases and J gave up 0 bases, with 16 bases separating them. This CDR3 is CAISERPGGRMNTEAFF. The CDR3 coding sequence is TGTGCCATCAGTGAGAGACCGGGGGGCCGTATGAACACTGAAGCTTTCTTT.

The chain employs TRBV6-1 and TRBJ1-1; weak D call: TRBD1 (5 bases). V was shortened by 1 base and J by 7 bases, with 10 bases between the two germline ends. The germline V gene has CDR1 MNHNS and CDR2 SASEGT. The CDR3 has 13 amino acids. The CDR3 nucleotides are TGTGCCAGCAGTGAAGGGTTGCAGGGTGAAGCTTTCTTT. Protein: CASSEGLQGEAFF.

The chain uses TRBV2 and TRBJ2-7; TRBD2 is a possible D gene (5 bases). This CDR3 region has 16 residues. V lost 2 bases and J lost 2, with 16 bases in between. Germline assignment: CDR1 SNHLY and CDR2 FYNNEI. The CDR3 is CASSEYGVNSPYEQYF. The CDR3 DNA follows: TGTGCCAGCAGTGAATACGGGGTAAACTCACCCTACGAGCAGTACTTC.